A selection of T cell receptor beta chains follows, all from one sample in a study of CD8+ T cells in alopecia areata. Data came from immunoSEQ multiplex PCR; TCRdb stores just in-frame clones and leaves some out. The sample lists over 250,000 clones, roughly 60% seen once, with 0.75% to 0.95% in the top ten. The specimen comprised CD4+ T cells sorted from blood, sampled around week 54, from a patient treated with tofacitinib. The receptor set was obtained from a human donor with alopecia areata. The CDR3 runs from the conserved cysteine through the conserved F or W. Fields, in order: CDR3 DNA, CDR3 protein, D gene, clone size, V gene, J gene. A D gene is named only where the DNA matches it firmly. Not every row has a clone size; where given, it reads once, few, many or a size class.

TGTGCCAGCGGGGACACCTCCTACGAGCAGTACTTC,CASGDTSYEQYF,-,-,TRBV6-5,TRBJ2-7
TGCGCCAGCAGCTTGGCCGGGCAAAGGGGAGGGGAGACCCAGTACTTC,CASSLAGQRGGETQYF,TRBD2,-,TRBV5-1,TRBJ2-5
TGCAGCGTTGCCGCTCCGAGGTCCTCCTACGAGCAGTACTTC,CSVAAPRSSYEQYF,-,once,TRBV29-1,TRBJ2-7
TGTGCCAGCAGCCTCCATCGACAGGGGGAGACCCAGTACTTC,CASSLHRQGETQYF,TRBD1,few,TRBV14,TRBJ2-5
TGTGCCAGCAGCGAGATGGAAGGAACTGAAGCTTTCTTT,CASSEMEGTEAFF,-,once,TRBV2,TRBJ1-1
TGCAGCGAGACTCAGGACGGAGAGACCCAGTACTTC,CSETQDGETQYF,-,few,TRBV29-1,TRBJ2-5
TGTGCCTGGAGTTCAAAGTTTTACACAGATACGCAGTATTTT,CAWSSKFYTDTQYF,-,once,TRBV30,TRBJ2-3
TGCAGCGCCTCGGACGGGGACAATGAGCAGTTCTTC,CSASDGDNEQFF,-,few,TRBV29-1,TRBJ2-1
TGTGCCAGCAGCTTAGCCTCTATGGAAGGTGGGGCCAACGTCCTGACTTTC,CASSLASMEGGANVLTF,-,-,TRBV7-2,TRBJ2-6
TGTGCCAGCAGCCCTACCCGCGATGAGCAGTTCTTC,CASSPTRDEQFF,-,few,TRBV5-4,TRBJ2-1
TGTGCCGGGGGACAGCTTAACTATGGCTACACCTTC,CAGGQLNYGYTF,TRBD1,once,TRBV30,TRBJ1-2
TGTGCCAGCAGCAGACCCAGGGGGCATGCTTTCTTT,CASSRPRGHAFF,TRBD1,-,TRBV9,TRBJ1-1
TGTGCCAGCTCAACCTTAACAGGGGAGGCTGAAGCTTTCTTT,CASSTLTGEAEAFF,TRBD1,few,TRBV18,TRBJ1-1
TGTGCCAGCAGCAGAGCGACAACTAGCACAGATACGCAGTATTTT,CASSRATTSTDTQYF,-,few,TRBV7-2,TRBJ2-3
TGCAGCGGCACAGGGGTACGGAGTAGCACTGAAGCTTTCTTT,CSGTGVRSSTEAFF,TRBD1,few,TRBV29-1,TRBJ1-1
TGCGCCAGCAGCCAAGTCGGGGGACGGGCCAATGAGCAGTTCTTC,CASSQVGGRANEQFF,-,-,TRBV4-1,TRBJ2-1
TGTGCCAGCAGCTCACCCGCACAGGGAGGCGATGGCTACACCTTC,CASSSPAQGGDGYTF,-,-,TRBV7-9,TRBJ1-2
TGTGCCTGGAGGCGGACAGGGTTGAATCAGCCCCAGCATTTT,CAWRRTGLNQPQHF,TRBD1,-,TRBV30,TRBJ1-5
TGTGCCAGCACCGGGGAGGGGATTCTCCACTTT,CASTGEGILHF,-,few,TRBV28,TRBJ1-6
TGCAGCGTTGGAGGGCAGGAGAACTACAATGAGCAGTTCTTC,CSVGGQENYNEQFF,-,-,TRBV29-1,TRBJ2-1
TGTGCCGTGGGTCCCGGGGACACAGATACGCAGTATTTT,CAVGPGDTDTQYF,-,few,TRBV30,TRBJ2-3
TGTGCCAGCAGTAGGGACAGAAACACCGGGGAGCTGTTTTTT,CASSRDRNTGELFF,TRBD1,few,TRBV2,TRBJ2-2
TGTGCCAGCGGGGATAAGGCCGCGGCGGGTCAGCCCCAGCATTTT,CASGDKAAAGQPQHF,-,-,TRBV27,TRBJ1-5
TGCGCCCCCCCCCGCCAGCCCAGGGGCAATCAGCCCCAGCATTTT,CAPPRQPRGNQPQHF,-,few,TRBV23-1,TRBJ1-5
TGTGCCAGCAGTTTTCGTAGCTCCTATAATTCACCCCTCCACTTT,CASSFRSSYNSPLHF,-,-,TRBV27,TRBJ1-6
TGTGCCAGCAGTGTAACAGGAGCGGGTGGCTACACCTTC,CASSVTGAGGYTF,-,-,TRBV25-1,TRBJ1-2
TGTGCCTGGAGCGCCGGACAGGACGAGCAGTACTTC,CAWSAGQDEQYF,TRBD1,-,TRBV30,TRBJ2-7
TGTGCCAGCAGCTCCGCGAACACTGAAGCTTTCTTT,CASSSANTEAFF,-,once,TRBV27,TRBJ1-1
TGTGCCAGCAGCCGGAACAGGGTGTTGAGCACTGAAGCTTTCTTT,CASSRNRVLSTEAFF,-,-,TRBV9,TRBJ1-1
TGTGCCTCACTGGGACAGTCGAACACTGAAGCTTTCTTT,CASLGQSNTEAFF,TRBD1,-,TRBV30,TRBJ1-1
TGTGCCAGCAGCTTACTAGCGGGGGGCACATTAGATACGCAGTATTTT,CASSLLAGGTLDTQYF,TRBD2,-,TRBV5-6,TRBJ2-3
TGTGCCAGCAGTTTGCGGGTGAACACTGAAGCTTTCTTT,CASSLRVNTEAFF,-,-,TRBV6-5,TRBJ1-1
TGTGCCACCGCCGGGGGGACTAACTATGGCTACACCTTC,CATAGGTNYGYTF,-,-,TRBV27,TRBJ1-2
TGCAGCGTCGTGCCTCGGGGTTCTGAGCAGTTCTTC,CSVVPRGSEQFF,-,-,TRBV29-1,TRBJ2-1
TGTGCCAGCAGCTTAGAGGGTAACTATGGCTACACCTTC,CASSLEGNYGYTF,-,few,TRBV13,TRBJ1-2
TGTGCCTGGAGTGTGGCTCCCCGCCGGAATGAGCAGTTCTTC,CAWSVAPRRNEQFF,-,-,TRBV30,TRBJ2-1
TGTGCCTGGAGTTCCCCGGGGGCAGGCGGCTACACCTTC,CAWSSPGAGGYTF,-,-,TRBV30,TRBJ1-2
TGTGCCAGCAGTGCCAAAGGTCCGAGAACTGAAGCTTTCTTT,CASSAKGPRTEAFF,-,-,TRBV6-5,TRBJ1-1
TGTGCCTGGAGAAGGACTATCGCCACAGATACGCAGTATTTT,CAWRRTIATDTQYF,-,-,TRBV30,TRBJ2-3